The rows below give T cell receptor beta chains drawn from one sample of a study of post-analysis software for immune sequencing data. Each CDR3 protein is one row after TCRdb ran MiXCR on the PCR reads. The sample lists fewer than 700,000 distinct CDR3 sequences, 44% occurring once. The sequenced sample consisted of blood. The origin of the receptors is a girl aged 5-17 years with multiple sclerosis. The CDR3 runs from the conserved cysteine through the conserved F or W. The order of the fields is J gene, D gene, V gene, clone size, CDR3 DNA, CDR3 protein. The D gene is left open where the match is weak. Rows give clone size only sometimes, using once, few, many, or a class for an expanded clone.

TRBJ1-2 NA TRBV6-5 NA TGTGCCAGCAATGGTGGGGGGTATGAGGGCTACACCTTC CASNGGGYEGYTF
TRBJ2-3 NA TRBV5-1 few TGCGCCAGCAGCTTCGGCGGGGACACAGATACGCAGTATTTT CASSFGGDTDTQYF
TRBJ2-5 TRBD2 TRBV5-6 NA TGTGCCAGCAGCTTGGGTGGTAGCGGGAGAGGGGAGACCCAGTACTTC CASSLGGSGRGETQYF
TRBJ2-3 TRBD2 TRBV11-2 NA TGTGCCAGCAGCCGAAGACTAGCGGGAGAGATAGATACGCAGTATTTT CASSRRLAGEIDTQYF
TRBJ1-4 TRBD1 TRBV10-3 NA TGTGCCATCAGGAGGGGACAGGAGTCTAATGAAAAACTGTTTTTT CAIRRGQESNEKLFF
TRBJ2-5 NA TRBV5-5 NA TGTGCCAGCAGCCACGCCCCAACCTGGAACAATGAGCAGTACTTC CASSHAPTWNNEQYF
TRBJ2-1 NA TRBV25-1 NA TGTGCCAGCGAACAAACTACCAATGAGCAGTTCTTC CASEQTTNEQFF
TRBJ1-2 NA TRBV11-2 few TGTGCCAGCAGCTTAGGGCTACAGGGACTCTACGGCTACACCTTC CASSLGLQGLYGYTF
TRBJ2-1 NA TRBV2 few TGTGCCAGCAGTGACTCAGGACATGAGCAGTTCTTC CASSDSGHEQFF
TRBJ1-1 TRBD1 TRBV7-2 few TGTGCCAGCAGCTCGGGACAGTCGAACACTGAAGCTTTCTTT CASSSGQSNTEAFF
TRBJ2-7 TRBD2 TRBV12-3/TRBV12-4 NA TGTGCCAGCAGTCTTAGTAGCGGGGAGTGCTACGAGCAGTACTTC CASSLSSGECYEQYF
TRBJ2-1 NA TRBV6-6 few TGTGCCAGCGCCGCCGGACAGGGAGGGAAAAATGAGCAGTTCTTC CASAAGQGGKNEQFF
TRBJ2-7 TRBD2 TRBV4-2 few TGTGCCAGCAGCCAAGAACCTGAAGCGGGAGGGCCCTACGAGCAGTACTTC CASSQEPEAGGPYEQYF
TRBJ1-2 TRBD1 TRBV7-9 NA TGTGCCAGCAGCCGGACAGGGGATCAGGGATATGGCTACACCTTC CASSRTGDQGYGYTF
TRBJ2-1 NA TRBV4-2 NA TGTGCCAGCAGCCAAGCTCAGGTGGGGGCGACGCAGGACAATGAGCAGTTCTTC CASSQAQVGATQDNEQFF
TRBJ1-5 NA TRBV7-8 NA TGTGCCAGCAGCTTAGCCGTGAAAAATAGCAATCAGCCCCAGCATTTT CASSLAVKNSNQPQHF
TRBJ2-5 NA TRBV12-5 few TGTGCTAGTGGTTTGGCCGGCAGGGACCCAGGGGAGACCCAGTACTTC CASGLAGRDPGETQYF
TRBJ2-3 TRBD1 TRBV4-2 few TGTGCCAGCAGTCGAGAGGGGGCAGTTACAGATACGCAGTATTTT CASSREGAVTDTQYF
TRBJ2-3 NA TRBV2 few TGTGCCAGCATGGAATACGGGACAGATACGCAGTATTTT CASMEYGTDTQYF
TRBJ2-3 TRBD2 TRBV6-1 NA TGTGCCAGCAGTGAGCTAGCGGATCCACTTACGCAGTATTTT CASSELADPLTQYF
TRBJ2-1 TRBD1 TRBV6-5 NA TGTGCCAGCAGTTTCCTATGGGGACAGGGGAATGAGCAGTTCTTC CASSFLWGQGNEQFF
TRBJ2-7 TRBD1 TRBV27 NA TGTGCCTCGGGGGACAGGGTGCACTACGAGCAGTACTTC CASGDRVHYEQYF
TRBJ1-2 NA TRBV5-1 NA TGCGCCAGCAGCCCTCCCGTGGACGGGGGCCTCTACACCTTC CASSPPVDGGLYTF
TRBJ2-3 TRBD2 TRBV10-3 NA TGTGCCATCAGTGAGTCGGGACTAGCGGGAGATACGCAGTATTTT CAISESGLAGDTQYF
TRBJ2-3 TRBD2 TRBV25-1 few TGTGCCAGCAGTCCCCGGGGACTAGCGGGCACAGATACGCAGTATTTT CASSPRGLAGTDTQYF
TRBJ2-7 NA TRBV6-5 few TGTGCCAGCACCCAAAGTGGCAAGAGCTACGAGCAGTACTTC CASTQSGKSYEQYF
TRBJ2-1 TRBD2 TRBV4-2 NA TGTGCCAGCAGCCGTCGCGGGAGTGACTACAATGAGCAGTTCTTC CASSRRGSDYNEQFF
TRBJ2-3 NA TRBV6-1 NA TGTGCCAGCAGTGGGGGACACCGAGCAGATACGCAGTATTTT CASSGGHRADTQYF
TRBJ1-2 NA TRBV6-6 few TGTGCCAGCAGCAAGATACGGGGACTGGATGGCTACACCTTC CASSKIRGLDGYTF
TRBJ2-3 NA TRBV27 NA TGTGCCAGCTCTCGGACGTATAGCACAGATACGCAGTATTTT CASSRTYSTDTQYF
TRBJ2-1 TRBD1 TRBV7-9 NA TGTGCCAGCAGCCAAGGGACAGGGAAGGCTTACAATGAGCAGTTCTTC CASSQGTGKAYNEQFF
TRBJ1-5 NA TRBV12-3/TRBV12-4 NA TGTGCCAGCAGTTTAGGAGGTCTCGGGGGACAGCCCCAGCATTTT CASSLGGLGGQPQHF
TRBJ1-1 NA TRBV20-1 once TGCAGTGCCCCCGAGAGGGGCTGGAACACTGAAGCTTTCTTT CSAPERGWNTEAFF
TRBJ1-2 TRBD1 TRBV6-4 few TGTGCCAGCAGTTACCAACAGGGGCTTACTAACTATGGCTACACCTTC CASSYQQGLTNYGYTF
TRBJ2-7 NA TRBV6-1 NA TGTGCCAGCAGTGAATACTCGGCTAGGCAGGGGACCAGGAGCGAGCAGTACTTC CASSEYSARQGTRSEQYF
TRBJ2-7 TRBD2 TRBV18 NA TGTGCCAGCTCACCGTACGCTAGCGGGGCTGGGGCCTACGAGCAGTACTTC CASSPYASGAGAYEQYF
TRBJ2-7 NA TRBV12-3/TRBV12-4 few TGTGCCAGCAGTTTAGGAGGGGGGGACTACGAGCAGTACTTC CASSLGGGDYEQYF
TRBJ2-1 TRBD1 TRBV29-1 NA TGCAGCGCTGCGACAGGGGCGAGCTCCTACAATGAGCAGTTCTTC CSAATGASSYNEQFF
TRBJ1-1 NA TRBV12-3/TRBV12-4 NA TGTGCCAGCAGTTTCGCCTACAGGGTAGTCGCTGCTGAAGCTTTCTTT CASSFAYRVVAAEAFF
TRBJ2-5 NA TRBV5-1 few TGCGCCAGCAGCCGAGGGACGACCCAGCAAGAGACCCAGTACTTC CASSRGTTQQETQYF
TRBJ2-7 TRBD2 TRBV6-5 few TGTGCCAGCAGTTACTCGGGCACTAGCGGGAAAATCTACGAGCAGTACTTC CASSYSGTSGKIYEQYF
TRBJ1-2 TRBD1 TRBV3-1 NA TGTGCCAGCAGCATCGCACGGGACAGGGTGATCGGCTACACCTTC CASSIARDRVIGYTF
TRBJ2-5 TRBD2 TRBV2 NA TGTGCCAGCAGCAAACCGGGACTAGCGGGCCAAGAGACCCAGTACTTC CASSKPGLAGQETQYF
TRBJ1-5 NA TRBV20-1 NA TGCAGTGCTCGCTTGGGCTACCTACAGCCCCAGCATTTT CSARLGYLQPQHF
TRBJ1-1 NA TRBV5-1 NA TGCGCCAGCAGCTTGGAGGTGTCAGGGCTACCTGAAGCTTTCTTT CASSLEVSGLPEAFF
TRBJ1-5 TRBD1 TRBV4-1 NA TGCGCCAGCAGCCAAGATCAAAGGGACAGTTTCAATCAGCCCCAGCATTTT CASSQDQRDSFNQPQHF
TRBJ1-1 NA TRBV7-9 NA TGTGCCAGCAGCTTCATGAACACTGAAGCTTTCTTT CASSFMNTEAFF
TRBJ2-7 NA TRBV5-1 NA TGCGCCAGCAGCTTCTGGGGAGAAAGATACGAGCAGTACTTC CASSFWGERYEQYF
TRBJ2-4 NA TRBV5-1 few TGCGCCAGCAGCTTGGCCAGTGAGTCCATTCAGTACTTC CASSLASESIQYF
TRBJ2-5 NA TRBV20-1 NA TGCAGTGCTAGAGATAGTAGGGGGCAAGAGACCCAGTACTTC CSARDSRGQETQYF
TRBJ2-5 NA TRBV5-1 few TGCGCCAGCAGCTTGGCCGGGGCAGGAGAGACCCAGTACTTC CASSLAGAGETQYF
TRBJ2-7 NA TRBV7-2 NA TGTGCCAGCAGCTTAGCTGTGGGCGGGGGCGCGGGTACCCAGTACTTC CASSLAVGGGAGTQYF